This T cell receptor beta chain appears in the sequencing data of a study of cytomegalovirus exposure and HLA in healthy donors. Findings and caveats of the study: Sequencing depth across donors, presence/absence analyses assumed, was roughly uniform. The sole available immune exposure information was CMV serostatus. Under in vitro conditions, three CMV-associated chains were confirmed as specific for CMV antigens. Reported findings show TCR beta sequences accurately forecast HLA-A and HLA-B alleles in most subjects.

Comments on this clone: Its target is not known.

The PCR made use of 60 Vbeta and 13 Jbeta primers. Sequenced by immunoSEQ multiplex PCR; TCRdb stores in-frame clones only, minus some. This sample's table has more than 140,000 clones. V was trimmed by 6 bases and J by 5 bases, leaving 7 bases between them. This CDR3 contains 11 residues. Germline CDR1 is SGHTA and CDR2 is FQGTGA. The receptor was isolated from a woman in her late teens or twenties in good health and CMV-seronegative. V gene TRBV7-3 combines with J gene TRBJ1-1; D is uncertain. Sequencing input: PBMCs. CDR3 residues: CASSTGTEAFF. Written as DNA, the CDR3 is TGTGCCAGCAGTACCGGGACTGAAGCTTTCTTT.